The 7 T cell receptor beta chains given below trace back to one sample, sequenced in a study of T cells in Graves' hyperthyroidism and ophthalmopathy. TCR beta CDR3 region amplification was performed from RNA transcripts. HTBI primers were employed in a first-round RT-PCR of the TCR CDR3. TCRdb independently ran MiXCR on the multiplex PCR reads; one entry per CDR3 protein. The repertoire includes 560,000 or so distinct CDR3 sequences, less than 20% of them detected once, and approximately 48% sits in the top ten. Material: blood. Every receptor here comes from a man aged 40-49 years with Graves' ophthalmopathy.

As to this clonotype: The missing conserved phenylalanine or tryptophan at the end of this CDR3 makes a read error likely. The rearrangement links TRBV20-1 to TRBJ2-7; D gene uncertain. The length of the CDR3 is 12 residues. Trimming left V 6 bases short and J 3 bases short, with 12 bases between. The germline gives CDR1 DFQATT, CDR2 SNEGSKA (reference sequence). For the CDR3, the DNA is TGCAGTGCGGTCCCCGATATCTACGAGCAGTACTAC. Translating gives CSAVPDIYEQYY.

The chain is built from TRBV7-9 and TRBJ1-2, with a tentative D call TRBD1 (5 bases). The V gene lost 0 bases and the J gene lost 1 base, with 9 bases spanning the gap. This CDR3 has 15 amino acids. CDR1 and CDR2 from the germline V gene are SEHNR and FQNEAQ (reference sequence). The CDR3 sequence is CASSLAGRINYGYTF. CDR3 in DNA: TGTGCCAGCAGCTTAGCGGGACGGATTAACTATGGCTACACCTTC.

The chain joins TRBV18 to TRBJ2-5, with D unclear. V gave up 6 bases and J gave up 2 bases, with 10 bases separating them. CDR1 and CDR2 from the germline V gene are KGHSH and LQKENI. The CDR3 contains 13 residues. This CDR3 reads CASSLLGQETQYF. For the CDR3, the DNA is TGTGCCAGCTCCCTCCTGGGGCAAGAGACCCAGTACTTC.

Ten or more counts support this clonotype. V and J are TRBV3-1 and TRBJ2-3; 9 nucleotides line up with TRBD2. V lost 3 bases, J lost 10 bases, and 11 bases stayed unmatched. The CDR3 is 15 residues long. From germline, CDR1 is LGHDT and CDR2 YNNKEL (reference sequence). CDR3 region: CASSQTSGGAQPQYF. In nucleotides, the CDR3 is TGTGCCAGCAGCCAGACTAGCGGAGGGGCGCAACCGCAGTATTTT.

At least ten counts were recorded for this clonotype. The genes are TRBV20-1 and TRBJ2-1; TRBD2 matches 14 bases. Germline V gene sequence: CDR1 DFQATT, CDR2 SNEGSKA (reference sequence). The CDR3 spans 17 residues. V lost 0 bases, J lost 9 bases, and 10 bases stayed unmatched. This chain's CDR3 is CSARDLSTSGRAGEQFF. Here the CDR3 DNA reads TGCAGTGCTAGAGATCTTTCGACTAGCGGGAGGGCGGGTGAGCAGTTCTTC.

The chain is built from TRBV29-1 and TRBJ1-1; a weak D match, TRBD1 (5 bases). Germline CDR1 SQVTM, CDR2 ANQGSEA. CDR3 length equals 12 residues. The germline V and J ends were trimmed by 3 bases and 5 bases, with 10 bases remaining between them. The CDR3 nucleotides are TGCAGCGTTGACAGGGCGGGTACTGAAGCTTTCTTT. Protein: CSVDRAGTEAFF.

This clonotype came up many times. This chain joins TRBV2 and TRBJ2-7; D uncertain. The germline CDR1 and CDR2 sequences are SNHLY and FYNNEI. Deletions cut 8 bases from V and 1 base from J, with 9 bases between. The CDR3 covers 12 residues. DNA of the CDR3: TGTGCCAGCCGATACACTTCCTACGAGCAGTACTTC. It encodes CASRYTSYEQYF.